Listed here are 32 T cell receptor beta chains from one sample, sequenced in a study of molecular identifiers for immune sequencing clone quantification (dated by TCRdb to 2017 to 2018). Library creation used PCR. Instrument on record: Illumina HiSeq 4000. TCRdb reanalyzed the raw reads on its own, using fastp at Q25 for trimming and MiXCR for clone calling, and kept in-frame beta chains. Each CDR3 protein gets just one entry, which takes the most common genes and DNA from the rows behind it. The sample includes about 640,000 distinct CDR3 sequences, with nearly 20% observed a single time. Of the sample, 0.85% to 0.9% falls within the top ten clones. Source material: naive CD8+ T cells from blood, with Jurkat cell RNA spiked in. Read against the paper, the sample's cell subset or site label means: FACS-sorted CD8+CD4-CCR7+CD45RA+ naive T cells. The origin of the receptors is a human donor in good health. Some libraries in this study had Jurkat cell RNA spiked in.

This clonotype has at least ten counts. This chain connects TRBV6-6 to TRBJ2-7; 9 nucleotides align to TRBD1. This CDR3 spans 14 amino acids. Germline loops: CDR1 MNHNY, CDR2 SVGAGI (reference sequence). V gave up 7 bases and J gave up 4 bases; unmatched junction bases: 8. The chain's CDR3 is CASTRTGERYEQYF. In DNA form, the CDR3 reads TGTGCCAGCACCCGGACAGGGGAACGGTACGAGCAGTACTTC.

This clonotype was seen at least ten times. The J gene is TRBJ2-3, the V gene TRBV4-1; D is tentatively TRBD1 or TRBD2 (6 bases each). The CDR3 totals 16 residues. Germline V gene lookup returns CDR1 MGHRA and CDR2 YSYEKL. Between the trimmed V and J ends, which lost 3 bases and 1 base, there was a span of 14 bases. The CDR3 nucleotides read TGCGCCAGCAGCCACGGCCGGGGGCCCCGCACAGATACGCAGTATTTT. Amino acids: CASSHGRGPRTDTQYF.

On this clonotype: A much larger clone sits a single nucleotide away, making a read error possible. The genes are TRBV4-1 and TRBJ2-1; D is unresolved. CDR3 size: 12 residues. CDR1 and CDR2 (germline): MGHRA, YSYEKL. CDR3 nucleotide sequence: TGCGCCGGCAGCCAAGGGTTAGCTGAGCAGTTCTTC. Its translation: CAGSQGLAEQFF.

This clonotype was detected many times. The chain combines TRBV5-4 with TRBJ1-2; D unclear. The CDR3 runs 15 residues. V lost 1 base and J lost 4, with 14 bases in between. Germline CDR1 SGHNT, CDR2 YYREEE (reference sequence). The CDR3, as DNA: TGTGCCAGCAGCTTGCAGTCAACAGTCTCCTATGGCTACACCTTC. It is translated as CASSLQSTVSYGYTF. The full variable domain, completed using reference TRBV5-4 and TRBJ1-2, is ETGVTQSPTHLIKTRGQQVTLRCSSQSGHNTVSWYQQALGQGPQFIFQYYREEENGRGNFPPRFSGLQFPNYSSELNVNALELDDSALYLCASSLQSTVSYGYTFGSGTRLTVV.

The sample holds many counts of this clonotype. This sequence joins TRBV6-2 or TRBV6-3 and TRBJ2-7; maybe TRBD2 (6 bases). Per germline, CDR1 MNHEY and CDR2 SVGEGT. The CDR3 sequence is 12 residues long. Trimming shortened V by 6 bases and J by 5 bases, and 11 bases separated the two germline ends. The CDR3 DNA follows: TGTGCCAGCAGGTCCTCGGGGGACGAGCAGTACTTC. Its translation is CASRSSGDEQYF.

At least ten counts were recorded for this clonotype. This rearrangement joins TRBV5-6 to TRBJ1-1, with D uncertain. Trimming took 1 base from V and 4 from J, leaving 5 bases between them. Germline lookup yields CDR1 SGHDT and CDR2 YYEEEE. CDR3 length equals 12 residues. In DNA, the CDR3 is TGTGCCAGCAGCTTGCAGGTCACTGAAGCTTTCTTT. Its protein is CASSLQVTEAFF.

Many counts were recorded for this clonotype. The chain recombines TRBV5-6 with TRBJ2-3; 8 bases are shared with TRBD1. The CDR3 totals 16 residues. The germline gives CDR1 SGHDT, CDR2 YYEEEE. With V trimmed by 2 bases and J by 2 bases, 7 bases remained unmatched. CDR3 region: CASSFGTGGLTDTQYF. The CDR3 coding sequence is TGTGCCAGCAGCTTCGGAACAGGGGGACTCACAGATACGCAGTATTTT.

Note on this clonotype: A much bigger clone sits one base away, suggesting this may be a read error. This rearrangement joins TRBV2 to TRBJ2-2; TRBD1 aligns across 9 bases. V was pared by 10 bases and J by 4 bases, with 13 bases of the junction left unmatched. This CDR3 comprises 16 residues. The germline gives CDR1 SNHLY, CDR2 FYNNEI. The CDR3 DNA sequence: TGTGCCAACCATATGGGTGGGACAGGGAGCACCGGGGAGCTGTTTTTT. It encodes CANHMGGTGSTGELFF. Using reference TRBV2 and TRBJ2-2 for the parts outside the CDR3, the full variable domain is EPEVTQTPSHQVTQMGQEVILRCVPISNHLYFYWYRQILGQKVEFLVSFYNNEISEKSEIFDDQFSVERPDGSNFTLKIRSTKLEDSAMYFCANHMGGTGSTGELFFGEGSRLTVL.

This clonotype was detected ten times or more. The V and J genes are TRBV12-3 or TRBV12-4 and TRBJ2-1, with TRBD1 as a possible D gene (6 bases). V lost 2 bases to trimming and J lost 10 bases, with 9 bases between them. This CDR3 has 12 amino acids. CDR3 in DNA: TGTGCCAGCAGTTTAAGTGGGGGCGAGCAGTTCTTC. Encoded protein: CASSLSGGEQFF.

This clonotype was recorded at least ten times. This chain joins TRBV10-3 and TRBJ2-7; 7 nucleotides align to TRBD1. The ends lost 7 bases at V and 2 bases at J; junction bases unmatched: 11. The CDR3 runs 15 residues. Germline values: CDR1 ENHRY, CDR2 SYGVKD. In DNA, the CDR3 is TGTGCCATCACCAAGTCGGGGACAGAGGCCTACGAGCAGTACTTC. It translates to CAITKSGTEAYEQYF.

This clonotype was counted ten times or more. This chain uses TRBV4-1 with TRBJ2-5; D may be TRBD1 (6 bases). Trimming removed 4 bases from V and 0 bases from J, with 24 bases in between. CDR3 length: 19 residues. The V gene's germline CDR1 is MGHRA and CDR2 YSYEKL. The CDR3 loop reads CASSRTALTGYTYQETQYF. The CDR3 coding sequence is TGCGCCAGCAGCCGGACAGCATTAACTGGGTACACCTACCAAGAGACCCAGTACTTC.

There are a few counts of this clonotype. The chain recombines TRBV6-1 with TRBJ1-1; D call uncertain. Germline V CDR1 and CDR2: MNHNS, SASEGT. This CDR3 comprises 15 residues. V was trimmed by 6 bases and J by 2 bases, leaving 16 bases between them. The CDR3 DNA is TGTGCCAGCAGATCCGTGGAGACTCGCAACACTGAAGCTTTCTTT. Translated: CASRSVETRNTEAFF.

This clonotype was seen ten or more times. This sequence joins TRBV4-1 and TRBJ2-5; TRBD2 aligns across 8 bases. The CDR3 totals 15 residues. Germline CDR1 MGHRA, CDR2 YSYEKL. Trimming removed 0 bases from V and 10 bases from J; junction bases left unmatched: 10. CDR3 sequence: CASSQDPGLVGNQYF. CDR3 DNA sequence: TGCGCCAGCAGCCAAGACCCGGGACTAGTAGGCAACCAGTACTTC.

This clonotype was recorded many times. The CDR3 protein is CASSGGQGANEQYF. CDR3 DNA sequence: TGTGCCAGCAGCGGAGGACAGGGGGCCAACGAGCAGTACTTC. The rearrangement links TRBV9 to TRBJ2-7; TRBD1 agrees at 11 bases. Trimming took 3 bases from V and 5 from J; bases not matched to a gene: 4. Germline V gene sequence: CDR1 SGDLS, CDR2 YYNGEE. The CDR3 consists of 14 residues.

The V gene is TRBV11-3, the J gene TRBJ2-2, with D uncertain. Deletions cut 3 bases from V and 2 bases from J, with 7 bases between. There are 14 residues in the CDR3. Germline assignment: CDR1 SGHNT and CDR2 YENEEA. The CDR3 region is CASSFGFNTGELFF. In DNA, the CDR3 is TGTGCCAGCAGCTTCGGATTTAACACCGGGGAGCTGTTTTTT.

This clonotype was picked up many times. V gene TRBV7-9 combines with J gene TRBJ2-7, with 7 nucleotides matching TRBD1. CDR3 size: 13 residues. Germline assignment: CDR1 SEHNR and CDR2 FQNEAQ (reference sequence). V gave up 5 bases and J gave up 3 bases; unmatched junction bases: 4. The CDR3 loop reads CASSLGTVYEQYF. Written as DNA, the CDR3 is TGTGCCAGCAGCCTAGGGACAGTCTACGAGCAGTACTTC.

This clonotype came up many times. Here the CDR3 reads CASSSAGTGLTYEQYF. The CDR3 DNA reads TGTGCCAGCAGCTCAGCCGGGACAGGCCTTACCTACGAGCAGTACTTC. The J gene is TRBJ2-7, the V gene TRBV7-9; 8 positions match TRBD1. Trimming at V came to 4 bases and at J to 2 bases, leaving 10 bases not matched to a gene. This CDR3 spans 16 amino acids. In germline, CDR1 is SEHNR, CDR2 FQNEAQ (reference sequence).

At least ten counts were recorded for this clonotype. The V gene is TRBV27, the J gene TRBJ1-1; a weak D match, TRBD1 (5 bases). The germline V and J ends were trimmed by 8 bases and 0 bases, with 16 bases remaining between them. The CDR3 has 15 amino acids. Germline-derived CDR1 and CDR2 are MNHEY and SMNVEV (reference sequence). The CDR3 DNA reads as TGTGCCAGCGGACACTTGACAGCTGTGAACACTGAAGCTTTCTTT. This encodes CASGHLTAVNTEAFF.

Many counts were recorded for this clonotype. This chain connects TRBV9 to TRBJ2-3; no reliable D call. The V gene's germline CDR1 is SGDLS and CDR2 YYNGEE. The CDR3 is made up of 11 amino acids. Trimming stripped 3 bases from V and 2 bases from J, with 1 base between. Written as DNA, the CDR3 is TGTGCCAGCAGCGACACAGATACGCAGTATTTT. Amino acids: CASSDTDTQYF.

In DNA form, the CDR3 reads TGTGCCAGCAGCCACACATCCATGGGGGGCTCAGAAGGCTACACCTTC. It yields the protein CASSHTSMGGSEGYTF. This chain links TRBV14 with TRBJ1-2; D perhaps matches TRBD1 (6 bases). Trimming took off 3 bases at V and 8 bases at J, with 22 bases between the two ends. Per germline, CDR1 SGHDN and CDR2 FVKESK. The CDR3 length is 16 residues.

This clonotype was observed at least ten times. The chain has TRBV4-3 and TRBJ2-6, with D perhaps matching TRBD1 (6 bases). The CDR3 runs to 17 residues. V was clipped by 2 bases and J by 0 bases, with 11 bases between them. The germline V gene encodes CDR1 LGHNA and CDR2 YSLEER. CDR3 region: CASSQKTGISGANVLTF. As DNA, the CDR3 is TGCGCCAGCAGCCAAAAGACAGGCATCTCTGGGGCCAACGTCCTGACTTTC.

This clonotype was detected many times. This chain connects TRBV5-4 to TRBJ1-1; D is possibly TRBD1 (5 bases). CDR3 length: 13 amino acids. Per germline, CDR1 SGHNT and CDR2 YYREEE (reference sequence). Trimming took 5 bases from V and 4 from J, leaving 12 bases between them. CDR3 protein: CASRDGRGTEAFF. The CDR3 DNA reads as TGTGCCAGCAGGGACGGGAGGGGCACTGAAGCTTTCTTT.

This clonotype occurred many times. V gene TRBV19 combines with J gene TRBJ1-5, with 7 bases fitting TRBD1. The germline gives CDR1 LNHDA, CDR2 SQIVND (reference sequence). The V segment lost 5 bases and the J segment 10 bases; nucleotides outside the gene matches: 8. CDR3 length: 13 amino acids. CDR3 region: CASSFGTVAPQHF. The CDR3 nucleotides read TGTGCCAGTAGTTTCGGGACAGTCGCTCCCCAGCATTTT.

This clonotype was found many times. The V gene is TRBV7-9, the J gene TRBJ2-7; perhaps TRBD2 as D (5 bases). V shed 5 bases and J shed 4 bases, with 18 bases lying between them. Germline V CDR1 and CDR2: SEHNR, FQNEAQ (reference sequence). The length of the CDR3 is 15 residues. The CDR3 DNA reads TGTGCCAGCAGCCATCCGCCAGTAGAGGGATACGAGCAGTACTTC. Amino acids: CASSHPPVEGYEQYF.

Remarks on this clonotype: Lacking the conserved final phenylalanine or tryptophan, this CDR3 likely reflects a read error. The chain employs TRBV25-1 and TRBJ2-1; 8 bases line up with TRBD1. The ends lost 6 bases at V and 3 bases at J; junction bases unmatched: 4. The CDR3 is 14 residues long. CDR1 is MGHDK and CDR2 is SYGVNS in the germline V gene. CDR3 in amino acids: CASSGTGHYNEQFL. DNA for the CDR3: TGTGCCAGCAGCGGGACAGGACACTACAATGAGCAGTTCCTC.

This clonotype was found many times. The chain links TRBV19 to TRBJ2-3; the match to TRBD2 covers 10 bases. The germline V gene encodes CDR1 LNHDA and CDR2 SQIVND (reference sequence). With V trimmed by 8 bases and J by 5 bases, 10 bases remained unmatched. The CDR3 has 15 residues. CDR3 sequence: CASGLSGGAIDTQYF. The CDR3 coding sequence is TGTGCCAGTGGTCTCAGCGGGGGGGCCATAGATACGCAGTATTTT.

This clonotype was counted a few times. CDR3 residues: CASSPHYTSGGTDTQYF. In DNA, the CDR3 is TGTGCCAGCAGTCCACATTACACTAGCGGGGGCACAGATACGCAGTATTTT. This sequence joins TRBV28 and TRBJ2-3; TRBD2 agrees at 10 bases. This CDR3 contains 17 residues. V was clipped by 5 bases and J by 1 base; unmatched bases: 9. Germline V gene data show CDR1 as MDHEN and CDR2 as SYDVKM.

On this clonotype itself: A much larger clone differs from this one at a single base, so this may be a read error. The chain joins TRBV4-1 to TRBJ1-1; TRBD1 agrees at 7 bases. Germline CDR1 and CDR2: MGHRA and YSYEKL. The CDR3 spans 14 residues. The CDR3 sequence is CASSQPTGVTGAFF. DNA of the CDR3: TGCGCCAGCAGCCAACCTACAGGGGTGACTGGAGCTTTCTTT.

This clonotype has only a few counts. A much larger clone differs by one base, so this may be a read error. The chain uses TRBV6-2 or TRBV6-3 and TRBJ1-1; D remains unclear. The CDR3 is 13 residues long. Per the germline V gene, CDR1 is MNHEY and CDR2 is SVGEGT. Between the trimmed V and J ends, which lost 11 bases and 1 base, there was a span of 14 bases. CDR3 residues: CAGIPRSNTEAFF. For the CDR3, the DNA is TGTGCCGGCATCCCCCGCTCGAACACTGAAGCTTTCTTT.

In the case of this clonotype: A clone one base away is much larger, so this may be a read error. The V call is TRBV20-1, the J call TRBJ2-7; 11 positions match TRBD2. This CDR3 has 13 residues. Germline CDR1 DFQATT, CDR2 SNEGSKA (reference sequence). CDR3 bases: TGCAGTGCCCCGGGACTAGCGGCCTACGAGCAGCACTTC. Its translation is CSAPGLAAYEQHF.

This clonotype turned up a few times. The rearrangement links TRBV27 to TRBJ2-2, with D perhaps TRBD1 (6 bases). The CDR3 length is 16 residues. V shed 3 bases and J shed 4 bases, with 15 bases lying between them. The germline CDR1 and CDR2 sequences are MNHEY and SMNVEV (reference sequence). CDR3 protein: CASSFGPQGSTGELFF. CDR3 DNA sequence: TGTGCCAGCAGTTTCGGCCCCCAGGGGTCCACCGGGGAGCTGTTTTTT.

In the case of this clonotype: The junction and the germline gene differ at one end; a read error may be behind it. This chain connects TRBV12-3 or TRBV12-4 to TRBJ2-7; unclear D gene. The length of the CDR3 is 13 residues. CDR3 nucleotides: TGTGCCAGCAGTTTATACAGCTCCTACGAGCAGCACTTC. Encoded protein: CASSLYSSYEQHF.